This passage covers 15 T cell receptor beta chains from one sample sequenced in a study of hypomethylating agent response in myelodysplastic syndrome. TCRdb's table, derived via immunoSEQ multiplex PCR, lists solely in-frame clones and lacks some. The sample gives 3,000 to 4,000 clones, around 80% of which show up once; approximately 30% is in the top ten. The sample was bone marrow, taken before or after starting hypomethylating agent treatment for myelodysplastic syndrome (not recorded which). Every receptor here comes from a human donor with myelodysplastic syndrome.

The chain is built from TRBV19 and TRBJ1-1, with 9 bases identical to TRBD1. The CDR3 is 15 amino acids. The trim removed 7 bases at V and 2 bases at J, leaving 8 bases unmatched. Germline V gene sequence: CDR1 LNHDA, CDR2 SQIVND (reference sequence). The CDR3 sequence: CASIPMTGGNTEAFF. CDR3 nucleotides: TGTGCCAGTATCCCGATGACAGGGGGAAACACTGAAGCTTTCTTT.

V gene TRBV7-6 combines with J gene TRBJ2-3, with D uncertain. The V end was cut by 2 bases, the J end by 4 bases, with 4 bases between. CDR1 and CDR2 from the germline V gene are SGHVS and FNYEAQ. There are 12 residues in the CDR3. The CDR3 reads CASSLTSDTQYF. DNA of the CDR3: TGTGCCAGCAGCTTAACGTCAGATACGCAGTATTTT.

The chain combines TRBV19 with TRBJ1-5; 8 bases are a match to TRBD1. The length of the CDR3 is 17 residues. The germline gives CDR1 LNHDA, CDR2 SQIVND (reference sequence). J was trimmed by 6 bases and V by 5 bases; bases with no gene match: 15. CDR3 residues: CASSLQGAGHRVQPQHF. DNA for the CDR3: TGTGCCAGTAGTCTGCAGGGGGCTGGGCATCGAGTTCAGCCCCAGCATTTT.

This rearrangement joins TRBV29-1 to TRBJ1-1; D gene uncertain. V was pared by 7 bases and J by 11 bases, with 14 bases between. Germline V gives CDR1 SQVTM, CDR2 ANQGSEA. This CDR3 is 10 amino acids long. The CDR3, as DNA: TGCAGCGGATCTACCCATGAGGCTTTCTTT. It encodes CSGSTHEAFF. Together with reference TRBV29-1 and TRBJ1-1, the CDR3 gives the full variable domain: SAVISQKPSRDICQRGTSLTIQCQVDSQVTMMFWYRQQPGQSLTLIATANQGSEATYESGFVIDKFPISRPNLTFSTLTVSNMSPEDSSIYLCSGSTHEAFFGQGTRLTVV.

J is TRBJ1-4 and V is TRBV6-5, with a possible D match to TRBD1 (5 bases). This CDR3 is 14 amino acids long. V lost 2 bases to trimming and J lost 7 bases, with 11 bases between them. CDR1 and CDR2 (germline): MNHEY, SVGAGI. CDR3 DNA: TGTGCCAGCAGTTACGGGGGGGGGTTTGAAAAACTGTTTTTT. This sequence encodes CASSYGGGFEKLFF.

The chain has TRBV7-9 and TRBJ2-5; 7 bases are shared with TRBD2. The CDR3 totals 13 residues. V trimming: 5 bases; J trimming: 2 bases; junction bases outside the gene matches: 2. CDR1 and CDR2 from the germline V gene are SEHNR and FQNEAQ (reference sequence). The CDR3 DNA reads TGTGCCAGCAGCCGGACTAGGCAAGAGACCCAGTACTTC. As protein: CASSRTRQETQYF.

The gene calls are TRBV15 and TRBJ1-4; D remains ambiguous. The CDR3 covers 15 residues. CDR1 is LNHNV and CDR2 is YYDKDF in the germline V gene (reference sequence). Trimming removed 1 base from V and 8 bases from J, with 14 bases in between. The CDR3 DNA sequence: TGTGCCACCAGCAGAGCAGACCGCCGCGGCGAAAAACTGTTTTTT. This sequence encodes CATSRADRRGEKLFF.

This sequence joins TRBV7-2 and TRBJ2-3; 12 bases map to TRBD2. V lost 2 bases and J lost 4; bases outside the gene matches: 7. Germline V CDR1 and CDR2: SGHTA, FQGNSA. This CDR3 region has 17 residues. CDR3 loop: CASSLPKTSGRSDTQYF. As DNA, the CDR3 is TGTGCCAGCAGCTTACCTAAGACTAGCGGGAGATCAGATACGCAGTATTTT.

There are a few counts of this clone. The V call is TRBV5-4, the J call TRBJ1-1; a weak D match, TRBD1 (6 bases). Trimming shortened V by 4 bases and J by 1 base, and 11 bases separated the two germline ends. Germline V CDR1 and CDR2: SGHNT, YYREEE (reference sequence). The CDR3 totals 14 residues. The CDR3 here is CASSQGPWNTEAFF. CDR3 DNA sequence: TGTGCCAGCAGCCAGGGGCCGTGGAACACTGAAGCTTTCTTT.

A word on this clone: Sequence at one end of the junction differs from germline and may be a read error. V is TRBV25-1 and J is TRBJ2-2; D is undetermined. The CDR3 extends over 14 amino acids. Germline lookup yields CDR1 MGHDK and CDR2 SYGVNS. CDR3 coding DNA: TGTGCCGGCAGGTTAAATTCGAACACCGGGGAGCTGTTTTTT. Its translation is CAGRLNSNTGELFF.

The CDR3 sequence is CASSPSSGGYGYTF. CDR3 coding DNA: TGCGCCAGCAGCCCTTCGTCGGGTGGGTATGGCTACACCTTC. This chain connects TRBV4-1 to TRBJ1-2; no clear D gene. The CDR3 contains 14 residues. The V gene's germline CDR1 is MGHRA and CDR2 YSYEKL. Trimming stripped 4 bases from V and 5 bases from J, with 14 bases between.

The V gene is TRBV5-1, the J gene TRBJ1-1; D gene uncertain. This CDR3 contains 13 residues. Looked up from germline, CDR1 is SGHRS and CDR2 is YFSETQ. Trimming pared 2 bases from V and 0 bases from J, leaving 5 bases between. DNA for the CDR3: TGCGCCAGCAGCTTCGAGGTGAACACTGAAGCTTTCTTT. Translated, it gives CASSFEVNTEAFF.

The chain uses TRBV6-1 and TRBJ2-7; 8 bases match TRBD2. V shed 6 bases and J 3 bases; nucleotides not matched to a gene: 7. Germline V gene data show CDR1 as MNHNS and CDR2 as SASEGT. This CDR3 is 14 amino acids long. CDR3 loop: CASRVSGRVYEQYF. Here the CDR3 DNA reads TGTGCCAGCAGGGTATCCGGGAGGGTCTACGAGCAGTACTTC.

This clone was detected only once. The gene calls are TRBV5-1 and TRBJ2-5; possibly TRBD1 for D (5 bases). CDR3 size: 13 residues. Trimming took off 3 bases at V and 5 bases at J, with 11 bases between the two ends. Looked up from germline, CDR1 is SGHRS and CDR2 is YFSETQ. As DNA, the CDR3 is TGCGCCAGCAGCTCCAGGGTTGAGGAGACCCAGTACTTC. Encoded protein: CASSSRVEETQYF. The variable domain in full, completed from reference TRBV5-1 and TRBJ2-5, reads KAGVTQTPRYLIKTRGQQVTLSCSPISGHRSVSWYQQTPGQGLQFLFEYFSETQRNKGNFPGRFSGRQFSNSRSEMNVSTLELGDSALYLCASSSRVEETQYFGPGTRLLVL.

This clone was seen more than once but under ten times. The J gene is TRBJ2-1, the V gene TRBV5-4, with 7 bases identical to TRBD2. Trimming removed 6 bases from V and 10 bases from J; junction bases left unmatched: 16. The germline V gene encodes CDR1 SGHNT and CDR2 YYREEE (reference sequence). The CDR3 has 15 residues. CDR3 sequence reads: CASTPRERRPSEQFF. CDR3 coding DNA: TGTGCCAGCACCCCGCGGGAGAGGCGACCGTCCGAGCAGTTCTTC.